Below, one T cell receptor (beta chain) is given with its context. Antigen unknown. These data belong to a study of cytomegalovirus exposure and HLA in healthy donors. For the study at large: A previous analysis identified 90 million to 140 million unique TCR beta sequences derived from roughly 180 million T cells. Among the approximately 400 donors who were genotyped, 70% to 90% fell in the genetic ancestry cluster that is associated with self-reported Caucasian donors. Broader study findings: Earlier analysis yielded a pattern in which most TCR beta V segments were productive about 87% or about 30% of the time. TCR beta V- and J-gene trimming was later associated with a missense DCLRE1C variant.

PCR primers comprised 60 Vbeta and 13 Jbeta primers. The data were produced by immunoSEQ multiplex PCR, yet TCRdb's version contains in-frame clones alone and is incomplete. The sample has about 230,000 clones, about 85% seen once; the top ten hold 1.3%. V trimming: 0 bases; J trimming: 8 bases; junction bases outside the gene matches: 4. CDR3 length: 14 residues. CDR1 is MNHEY and CDR2 is SMNVEV in the germline V gene (reference sequence). The V call is TRBV27, the J call TRBJ2-4; 7 nucleotides align to TRBD1. The clonotype comes from a human donor in good health. Sample: PBMCs. CDR3: CASSLSPGGYIQYF. The CDR3 DNA sequence: TGTGCCAGCAGTTTATCCCCAGGGGGTTACATTCAGTACTTC.